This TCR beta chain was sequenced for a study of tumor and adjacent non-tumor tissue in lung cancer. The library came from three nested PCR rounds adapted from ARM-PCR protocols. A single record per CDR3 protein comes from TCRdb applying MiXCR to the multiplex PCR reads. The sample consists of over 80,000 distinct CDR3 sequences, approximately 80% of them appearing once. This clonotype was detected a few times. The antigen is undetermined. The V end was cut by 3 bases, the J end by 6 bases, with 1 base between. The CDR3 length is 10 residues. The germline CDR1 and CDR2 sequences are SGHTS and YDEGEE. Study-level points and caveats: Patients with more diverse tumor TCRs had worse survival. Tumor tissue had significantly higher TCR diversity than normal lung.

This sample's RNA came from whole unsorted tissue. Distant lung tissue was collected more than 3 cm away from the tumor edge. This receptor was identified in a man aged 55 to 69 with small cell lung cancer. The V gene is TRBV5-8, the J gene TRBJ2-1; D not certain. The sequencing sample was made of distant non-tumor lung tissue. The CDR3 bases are TGTGCCAGCAGCTCCAATGAGCAGTTCTTC. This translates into CASSSNEQFF.